Described below is a single T cell receptor (beta chain) sequence and its context. Trimming pared 6 bases from V and 5 bases from J, leaving 17 bases between. Germline loops: CDR1 SNHLY, CDR2 FYNNEI. This CDR3 has 15 residues. The entry originates in a study of shared clonotypes between healthy human individuals. The table came from immunoSEQ multiplex PCR; TCRdb's copy has only in-frame clones and leaves some out. This table has 850,000 to 1,200,000 clones, roughly 80% appearing once. CD4+ cells underwent separation, giving CD45RA+ naive and CD45RA-negative memory subsets. This receptor was obtained from a young man in good health. V and J are TRBV2 and TRBJ1-3; possibly TRBD1 for D (5 bases). Sequences were obtained from memory CD4+ T cells sorted from blood. Subset: CD45RA-negative fraction. The CDR3 bases are TGTGCCAGCAGGTGGGGCATAAAGACTAGAAACACCATATATTTT. Encoded protein: CASRWGIKTRNTIYF.